Detailed here is one TCR beta chain. The record originates from a study of control samples from healthy donors and cancer patients. CDR3 size: 13 residues. V was clipped by 4 bases and J by 9 bases, with 13 bases between them. Some clones are missing from TCRdb's copy, which holds only in-frame ones; the method was immunoSEQ multiplex PCR. The table shows some 100,000 clones, with around 87% occurring only once. This TCR derives from a woman between 45 and 60 years old in good health. This chain uses TRBV12-3 or TRBV12-4 with TRBJ2-1; D possibly matches TRBD1 or TRBD2 (6 bases each). Sequenced material: blood. The CDR3 here is CASSSFEGGEQFF. The CDR3 bases are TGTGCCAGCAGTTCCTTCGAGGGGGGTGAGCAGTTCTTC.